The clone carrying this T cell receptor beta chain was detected only a few times. The antigen remains unidentified. These data are taken from a study of chemoradiotherapy in HPV16-positive cancers. Across the study: A couple of HPV16-positive patients' cells yielded candidate HPV-specific clones and common motifs.

TCRdb keeps only in-frame clones here, not all; method: immunoSEQ multiplex PCR. The table records just over 15,000 clones, over 70% of them present only once. CDR3 length equals 13 residues. The V and J ends lost 5 bases and 8 bases respectively, with 13 bases between them. Germline-derived CDR1 and CDR2 are LNHDA and SQIVND (reference sequence). Overall study findings and caveats: Non-HPV-specific T cells did not expand in tumors during treatment, whereas candidate HPV-specific clones and E7-related motifs did.

This sequence was found in a human donor with HPV-associated anogenital cancer. J is TRBJ2-1 and V is TRBV19, with a weak D call TRBD2 (6 bases). The biological material was taken from a patient who underwent chemoradiotherapy. The CDR3 region is CASSDRLAHEQFF. The CDR3 DNA is TGTGCCAGTAGTGATAGGCTAGCGCATGAGCAGTTCTTC.